These 32 T cell receptor beta chains originate from one sample sequenced in a study of CD8 T cell repertoires and HIV-1 epitope variants. For these TCRs, the target antigens are not known. The data were produced by immunoSEQ multiplex PCR, yet TCRdb's version contains in-frame clones alone and is incomplete. The sample lists approximately 4,900 clones; over 50% were seen once. Material: cultured CD8+ T cells derived from PBMCs. The origin of the receptors is a male donor with HIV.

J is TRBJ2-1 and V is TRBV7-9; 11 nucleotides line up with TRBD2. V trimming: 5 bases; J trimming: 8 bases; junction bases outside the gene matches: 8. The CDR3 runs to 15 residues. Germline CDR1 SEHNR, CDR2 FQNEAQ (reference sequence). CDR3 in amino acids: CASSHRLAGNHEQFF. Here the CDR3 DNA reads TGTGCCAGCAGCCACAGACTAGCGGGAAACCATGAGCAGTTCTTC.

This clone counts as large. This sequence joins TRBV4-3 and TRBJ1-4, with D hard to call. CDR1 LGHNA and CDR2 YSLEER come from the germline V gene. CDR3 length: 19 amino acids. V was trimmed by 0 bases and J by 0 bases, leaving 17 bases between them. The CDR3 protein is CASSQDSTGNIATNEKLFF. In DNA form, the CDR3 reads TGCGCCAGCAGCCAAGATTCAACGGGGAACATTGCAACTAATGAAAAACTGTTTTTT.

This chain joins TRBV4-1 and TRBJ2-5; D perhaps matches TRBD2 (5 bases). Germline CDR1 and CDR2: MGHRA and YSYEKL. With 1 base removed from V and 5 bases from J, the gap between germline ends came to 14 bases. This CDR3 has 15 amino acids. CDR3 region: CASSQAAPPGETQYF. In nucleotides, the CDR3 is TGCGCCAGCAGCCAAGCGGCTCCCCCGGGGGAGACCCAGTACTTC.

This rearrangement joins TRBV4-1 to TRBJ2-7; D is undetermined. CDR1 is MGHRA and CDR2 is YSYEKL in the germline V gene. Trimming removed 3 bases from V and 2 bases from J, with 14 bases in between. This CDR3 is 15 amino acids long. CDR3 sequence reads: CASSQTSDGAYEQYF. In DNA, the CDR3 is TGCGCCAGCAGCCAGACATCGGACGGCGCCTACGAGCAGTACTTC.

V and J are TRBV10-1 and TRBJ2-3; 12 bases match TRBD2. Germline values: CDR1 WNHNN, CDR2 SYGVQD (reference sequence). V lost 0 bases to trimming and J lost 0 bases; unmatched junction nucleotides: 1. This CDR3 is built from 17 residues. The CDR3 spells CASSESGTSGSTDTQYF. The CDR3 DNA sequence: TGCGCCAGCAGTGAGTCTGGGACTAGCGGGAGCACAGATACGCAGTATTTT.

The rearrangement links TRBV28 to TRBJ2-1; D perhaps matches TRBD2 (6 bases). The V and J ends lost 3 bases and 8 bases respectively, with 17 bases between them. Germline-derived CDR1 and CDR2 are MDHEN and SYDVKM. The CDR3 covers 15 residues. CDR3 bases: TGTGCCAGCAGTTTCGCCGCCGTATGGGGGGATGAGCAGTTCTTC. It specifies CASSFAAVWGDEQFF.

The sample holds a few counts of this clone. The CDR3 spells CASITGGRSGEQYF. In DNA, the CDR3 is TGCGCCAGCATTACAGGGGGAAGGTCGGGCGAGCAGTACTTC. The V gene is TRBV10-1, the J gene TRBJ2-7, with TRBD1 identical over 8 bases. V dropped 7 bases and J dropped 6; count of bases not matched to a gene: 11. The CDR3 loop spans 14 amino acids. The germline CDR1 and CDR2 sequences are WNHNN and SYGVQD (reference sequence).

The chain is built from TRBV5-1 and TRBJ2-7; no clear D. This CDR3 has 12 residues. Germline CDR1 and CDR2: SGHRS and YFSETQ. Between the trimmed V and J ends, which lost 5 bases and 3 bases, there was a span of 9 bases. In DNA form, the CDR3 reads TGCGCCAGCAGGGGCTATAACTACGAGCAGTACTTC. The encoded protein is CASRGYNYEQYF.

This clone showed up just a few times. The CDR3 sequence: CASSPAGQGNQPQHF. CDR3 sequence (DNA): TGTGCCAGCTCCCCCGCGGGACAGGGGAATCAGCCCCAGCATTTT. V is TRBV18 and J is TRBJ1-5; TRBD1 matches 10 bases. This CDR3 is built from 15 residues. The J segment lost 4 bases and the V segment lost 6 bases, leaving 6 bases of the junction unmatched. Germline CDR1 KGHSH, CDR2 LQKENI. Complete variable domain (other parts from reference TRBV18 and TRBJ1-5): NAGVMQNPRHLVRRRGQEARLRCSPMKGHSHVYWYRQLPEEGLKFMVYLQKENIIDESGMPKERFSAEFPKEGPSILRIQQVVRGDSAAYFCASSPAGQGNQPQHFGDGTRLSIL.

In nucleotides, the CDR3 is TGTGCCTGGAGTGAGGGGACGGGGGGCTACAATGAGCAGTTCTTC. This translates into CAWSEGTGGYNEQFF. The V call is TRBV30, the J call TRBJ2-1; TRBD2 aligns across 7 bases. This CDR3 contains 15 residues. V trimming: 1 base; J trimming: 3 bases; junction bases outside the gene matches: 6. The V gene's germline CDR1 is GTSNPN and CDR2 SVGIG (reference sequence).

The genes are TRBV21-1 and TRBJ2-6. TRBV21-1 is annotated as a pseudogene. There are 18 residues in the CDR3. The CDR3 loop is CASSKKGGEYSGANVLTF. In nucleotides, the CDR3 is TGTGCCAGCAGCAAGAAGGGGGGAGAATACTCTGGGGCCAACGTCCTGACTTTC.

This clone was detected a few times. This sequence joins TRBV11-3 and TRBJ1-1; the D is unclear. V was trimmed by 1 base and J by 7 bases, leaving 10 bases between them. Germline V gene sequence: CDR1 SGHNT, CDR2 YENEEA. This CDR3 has 13 amino acids. Written as DNA, the CDR3 is TGTGCCAGCAGCTTAGGCGGGGAGAATGAAGCTTTCTTT. This encodes CASSLGGENEAFF.

The CDR3 DNA follows: TGCGCCAGCAGCTATTCACAGGGCACTGAAGCTTTCTTT. Residues: CASSYSQGTEAFF. The chain is built from TRBV5-1 and TRBJ1-1; the D gene is possibly TRBD1 (6 bases). The CDR3 consists of 13 residues. Germline V gene data show CDR1 as SGHRS and CDR2 as YFSETQ. The germline V and J ends were trimmed by 3 bases and 4 bases, with 10 bases remaining between them.

This clone was seen a handful of times. V and J are TRBV28 and TRBJ1-2; D gene unclear. This CDR3 has 15 residues. V was pared by 2 bases and J by 8 bases, with 18 bases between. The germline V gene has CDR1 MDHEN and CDR2 SYDVKM. CDR3 in amino acids: CASSLEGYPLWGYTF. CDR3 in DNA: TGTGCCAGCAGTTTAGAAGGGTACCCACTTTGGGGCTACACCTTC.

J is TRBJ1-5 and V is TRBV28; possibly TRBD1 for D (6 bases). CDR1 is MDHEN and CDR2 is SYDVKM in the germline V gene. The V end was cut by 6 bases, the J end by 0 bases, with 12 bases between. This CDR3 has 15 residues. The CDR3 is CASRKGGYSNQPQHF. The CDR3 bases are TGTGCCAGCAGAAAGGGGGGTTATAGCAATCAGCCCCAGCATTTT.

The chain joins TRBV13 to TRBJ2-2; 7 bases match TRBD2. After removal of 8 bases from V and 5 bases from J, the junction contained 11 bases not matched to a gene. CDR1 is PRHDT, CDR2 FYEKMQ, per germline (reference sequence). The CDR3 contains 15 residues. This CDR3 is CASGGAGVETGELFF. For the CDR3, the DNA is TGTGCCAGCGGAGGGGCGGGAGTGGAAACCGGGGAGCTGTTTTTT. The variable domain in full, with the rest retrieved from reference TRBV13 and TRBJ2-2, is AAGVIQSPRHLIKEKRETATLKCYPIPRHDTVYWYQQGPGQDPQFLISFYEKMQSDKGSIPDRFSAQQFSDYHSELNMSSLELGDSALYFCASGGAGVETGELFFGEGSRLTVL.

The chain carries TRBV28 and TRBJ2-2; D is unclear. The CDR3 runs 10 residues. The V gene's germline CDR1 is MDHEN and CDR2 SYDVKM. V was shortened by 6 bases and J by 6 bases, with 2 bases between the two germline ends. The CDR3 DNA reads as TGTGCCAGCAGGGCCGGGGAGCTGTTTTTT. Protein sequence: CASRAGELFF. The whole variable domain, filled in from reference TRBV28 and TRBJ2-2, reads DVKVTQSSRYLVKRTGEKVFLECVQDMDHENMFWYRQDPGLGLRLIYFSYDVKMKEKGDIPEGYSVSREKKERFSLILESASTNQTSMYLCASRAGELFFGEGSRLTVL.

The chain links TRBV10-3 to TRBJ2-6; TRBD1 matches 7 bases. The junction had 7 bases not matched to a gene; V was cut back by 8 bases and J by 0 bases. This CDR3 contains 16 residues. The germline V gene has CDR1 ENHRY and CDR2 SYGVKD. The CDR3 sequence: CAIFGTDSSGANVLTF. The CDR3 nucleotides read TGTGCCATCTTCGGGACAGACAGCTCTGGGGCCAACGTCCTGACTTTC.

The V gene is TRBV28, the J gene TRBJ1-1; D call uncertain. The CDR3 consists of 13 residues. Germline V CDR1 and CDR2: MDHEN, SYDVKM. The ends were cut back, 4 bases at V and 6 bases at J, with 12 bases in the middle. The DNA of the CDR3 is TGTGCCAGCAGTTCGGGCTCAAGCCCTGAAGCTTTCTTT. It translates to CASSSGSSPEAFF.

This clone was detected once. J is TRBJ2-3 and V is TRBV19, with 10 bases identical to TRBD1. The ends lost 4 bases at V and 5 bases at J; junction bases unmatched: 6. CDR1 is LNHDA and CDR2 is SQIVND in the germline V gene (reference sequence). This CDR3 comprises 15 residues. The CDR3 sequence is CASSTTGGRGDTQYF. The CDR3 region has the DNA TGTGCCAGTAGTACGACAGGGGGCAGAGGAGATACGCAGTATTTT.

This chain links TRBV18 with TRBJ2-1, with a weak D call TRBD1 (5 bases). CDR1 and CDR2 from the germline V gene are KGHSH and LQKENI. Trimming left V 3 bases short and J 4 bases short, with 16 bases between. CDR3 length equals 16 residues. The CDR3 sequence is CASSPDKGPQYNEQFF. The CDR3, as DNA: TGTGCCAGCTCACCGGACAAGGGCCCACAATACAATGAGCAGTTCTTC.

J is TRBJ2-7 and V is TRBV5-1, with 9 bases fitting TRBD1. The CDR3 is made up of 13 amino acids. The trim removed 4 bases at V and 8 bases at J, leaving 7 bases unmatched. The germline CDR1 and CDR2 sequences are SGHRS and YFSETQ. CDR3 sequence: CASSPGTGQKQYF. The CDR3 DNA sequence: TGCGCCAGCAGCCCTGGGACAGGGCAAAAGCAGTACTTC.

The V call is TRBV2, the J call TRBJ1-4; D not certain. This CDR3 region has 17 residues. V shed 5 bases and J shed 5 bases, with 21 bases lying between them. Germline V lookup: CDR1 SNHLY, CDR2 FYNNEI. The CDR3: CASSRRRLRVINEKLFF. CDR3 nucleotide sequence: TGTGCCAGCAGTAGACGCCGATTGAGGGTAATAAATGAAAAACTGTTTTTT.

The rearrangement joins TRBV10-3 to TRBJ2-1; 10 bases agree with TRBD2. Per the germline V gene, CDR1 is ENHRY and CDR2 is SYGVKD. The CDR3 covers 14 residues. V dropped 5 bases and J dropped 4; count of bases not matched to a gene: 2. In DNA form, the CDR3 reads TGTGCCATCAGTTATAGCGGGGGGTACAATGAGCAGTTCTTC. Amino acids: CAISYSGGYNEQFF.

This rearrangement joins TRBV7-9 to TRBJ2-2; the match to TRBD2 covers 7 bases. Germline CDR1 is SEHNR and CDR2 is FQNEAQ (reference sequence). Trimming cost V 5 bases and J 6 bases; bases outside gene matches: 9. The CDR3 is 15 amino acids. Written as DNA, the CDR3 is TGTGCCAGCAGCCGGGCCACTAGCGCCGCCGGGGAGCTGTTTTTT. It translates to CASSRATSAAGELFF.

This chain connects TRBV19 to TRBJ2-1, with 8 bases lining up with TRBD2. Trimming took 6 bases from V and 0 from J; bases not matched to a gene: 10. Germline V gene sequence: CDR1 LNHDA, CDR2 SQIVND (reference sequence). The CDR3 has 17 residues. CDR3 residues: CASRWRGDVSSYNEQFF. The CDR3 bases are TGTGCCAGTAGGTGGCGGGGGGACGTGAGCTCCTACAATGAGCAGTTCTTC.

This sequence joins TRBV7-8 and TRBJ2-7; TRBD1 might be the D (6 bases). Germline-derived CDR1 and CDR2 are SGHVS and FQNEAQ. The V gene lost 5 bases and the J gene lost 5 bases, with 16 bases spanning the gap. The CDR3 extends over 14 amino acids. As DNA, the CDR3 is TGTGCCAGCAGCCCAACGAGGGGGATCGACGAGCAGTACTTC. This sequence encodes CASSPTRGIDEQYF.

This clone turned up a few times. The V and J genes are TRBV6-5 and TRBJ2-1; a weak D match, TRBD1 (5 bases). Germline lookup yields CDR1 MNHEY and CDR2 SVGAGI. The CDR3 spans 14 residues. With 2 bases removed from V and 6 bases from J, the gap between germline ends came to 11 bases. This CDR3 reads CASSYDSSLNEQFF. The DNA for the CDR3 is TGTGCCAGCAGTTACGACAGTTCCCTCAATGAGCAGTTCTTC.

This chain connects TRBV27 to TRBJ1-2, with TRBD1 as a possible D gene (6 bases). The CDR3 loop spans 14 amino acids. Germline CDR1 MNHEY, CDR2 SMNVEV (reference sequence). Trimming left V 2 bases short and J 5 bases short, with 12 bases between. As DNA, the CDR3 is TGTGCCAGCAGTTTAGGGCAGGGGAGGTATGGCTACACCTTC. As protein: CASSLGQGRYGYTF.

Note on this clone: A read error may account for a junction end that differs from germline. Other DNA sequences in this specimen translate into the identical CDR3. The chain is built from TRBV27 and TRBJ1-2, with D perhaps matching TRBD1 (5 bases). The CDR3 spans 16 residues. Germline CDR1 reads MNHEY; CDR2 reads SMNVEV (reference sequence). CDR3 region: CASSLSSGFGTSGYTF. CDR3 nucleotide sequence: TGTGCCAGCAGCTTATCGTCCGGGTTTGGGACTAGTGGCTACACCTTC.

The V call is TRBV7-9, the J call TRBJ2-7; tentative D call: TRBD1 (5 bases). The CDR3 sequence is 13 residues long. CDR1 is SEHNR, CDR2 FQNEAQ, per germline (reference sequence). The V end was cut by 1 base, the J end by 6 bases, with 10 bases between. The CDR3 protein is CASSLGDRGEQYF. The CDR3 DNA is TGTGCCAGCAGCTTAGGGGATAGGGGCGAGCAGTACTTC. Supplemented by reference TRBV7-9 and TRBJ2-7, the full variable domain reads DTGVSQNPRHKITKRGQNVTFRCDPISEHNRLYWYRQTLGQGPEFLTYFQNEAQLEKSRLLSDRFSAERPKGSFSTLEIQRTEQGDSAMYLCASSLGDRGEQYFGPGTRLTVT.

The rearrangement joins TRBV6-5 to TRBJ2-7, with 11 bases aligning to TRBD1. The ends lost 10 bases at V and 4 bases at J; junction bases unmatched: 6. Germline loops: CDR1 MNHEY, CDR2 SVGAGI. The CDR3 has 13 residues. CDR3 region: CAMKDRGRYEQYF. The CDR3 nucleotides read TGTGCCATGAAGGACAGGGGGCGTTACGAGCAGTACTTC.